This T cell receptor beta chain was retrieved from a study of regulatory T cells in long-lasting Graves disease. Study overall: Graves' patients, diagnosed recently, had received antithyroid drugs under 3 months.

Notes on the study in general: The researchers studied only peripheral blood, not thyroid tissue.

Time point here: newly diagnosed GD, antithyroid drugs for less than 3 months. TCR sequences were obtained from RNA taken from PBMCs. Comment on this clonotype: What it binds is not known.

The V gene lost 0 bases and the J gene lost 2 bases, with 10 bases spanning the gap. The germline V gene encodes CDR1 LGHDT and CDR2 YNNKEL (reference sequence). This CDR3 is built from 15 residues. HTBI primers from iRepertoire and Arm-PCR of CDR3 regions yielded the TCR beta libraries. TCRdb re-analysed the multiplex PCR reads in MiXCR, keeping a single row per CDR3 protein. The data contain 300,000 to 400,000 distinct CDR3 sequences, approximately 15% of them singletons. These data also featured in a second study, about T cells in Graves' hyperthyroidism and ophthalmopathy. That work states: The HTBI primer set drove a first-round RT-PCR of the TCR CDR3. Model-based prediction identified ophthalmopathy a median 6.5 months prior to its onset.

The source material was peripheral blood mononuclear cells (PBMCs), sampled at new diagnosis, from a patient treated with antithyroid drugs. The sequence was collected from a man aged 40-50 years with Graves disease. The chain recombines TRBV3-1 with TRBJ1-2; D unresolved. DNA for the CDR3: TGTGCCAGCAGCCAAGATCCTCCGAGGAACTATGGCTACACCTTC. Translation: CASSQDPPRNYGYTF.